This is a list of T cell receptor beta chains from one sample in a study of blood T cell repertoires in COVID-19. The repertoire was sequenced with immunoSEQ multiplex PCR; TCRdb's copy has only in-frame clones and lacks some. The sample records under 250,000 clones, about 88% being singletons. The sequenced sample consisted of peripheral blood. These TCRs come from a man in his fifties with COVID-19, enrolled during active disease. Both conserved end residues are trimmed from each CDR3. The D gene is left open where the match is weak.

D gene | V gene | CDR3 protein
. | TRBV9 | ASSVKEREQF
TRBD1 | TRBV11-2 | ASSLRQGPRETQY
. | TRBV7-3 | ASSFRGVAKNIQY
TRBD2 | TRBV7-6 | ASTRTSGGEGETQY
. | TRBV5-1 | ASSLAGDGYT
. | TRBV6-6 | ASRRTTQDSPLH
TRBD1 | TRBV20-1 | SASGAGTGANEQY
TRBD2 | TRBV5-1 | ASSLYPAGDGYEQY
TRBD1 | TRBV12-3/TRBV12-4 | ASRPGQEVGYT
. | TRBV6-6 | ASSYNRGRGNTEAF
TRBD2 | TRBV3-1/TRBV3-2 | ASSRGLAYEQF
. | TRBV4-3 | ASSQRTGGSQRGYT
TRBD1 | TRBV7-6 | ASSTDRASYNEQF
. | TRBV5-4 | ASSLVGRGGYGYT
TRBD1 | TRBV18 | ASSPGQRRFAEKLF
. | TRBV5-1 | ASSTGLVQETQY
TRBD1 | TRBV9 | ASSVGDLGQGSYEQY
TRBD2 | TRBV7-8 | ASSLNDRGAYNEQF
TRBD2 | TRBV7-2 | ASSFGTISYEQY
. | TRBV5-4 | ASSLTQGTEAF
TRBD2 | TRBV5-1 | ASSTGTSGSYNEQF
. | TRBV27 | ASSLSRKTFYGYT
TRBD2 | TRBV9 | ASSAGGLAGGETQY
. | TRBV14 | ASSQDLRTAHTGELF
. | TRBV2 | ASSEAMAGPSPLH
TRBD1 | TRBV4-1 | ASSPQTGDNSPLH
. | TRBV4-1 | ASSQVSGFTDTQY
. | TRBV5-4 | ASSLAGVPNYGYT
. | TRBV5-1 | ASSFRGEHYGYT
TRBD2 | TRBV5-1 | ASSSGLAGGSGTDTQY